This TCR beta chain was sequenced in a study of response to subunit inactivated influenza vaccine. J gave up 5 bases and V 4 bases, and 9 bases lay outside the gene matches. The CDR3 sequence is 14 residues long. The V gene's germline CDR1 is SQVTM and CDR2 ANQGSEA. Broader study findings: A suggestion made by the authors is that each seasonal influenza vaccination recruits few new T cells.

TCRdb called the RT-PCR reads again in MiXCR, with one record for every CDR3 protein. The sample carries under 950,000 distinct CDR3 sequences, 21% recorded once. Note on this clonotype: Its cognate antigen is unknown.

Source: PBMCs from blood, taken 5 to 6 days after vaccination. This sequence was found in a man aged 45-60 years who received an inactivated influenza vaccine. V is TRBV29-1 and J is TRBJ2-5; 8 positions agree with TRBD1. The CDR3 here is CSVGYGTGEETQYF. CDR3 DNA: TGCAGCGTTGGTTACGGGACAGGCGAGGAGACCCAGTACTTC.